A selection of T cell receptor beta chains follows, all from one sample in a study of T cells in Graves' hyperthyroidism and ophthalmopathy. One entry per CDR3 protein results from TCRdb running MiXCR on the multiplex PCR reads. Of 450,000 to 500,000 distinct CDR3 sequences listed, under 25% are singletons. Source material: blood. The receptors were gathered from a woman in her seventies with Graves' ophthalmopathy. CDR3s include the opening cysteine and the closing phenylalanine or tryptophan. Rows may omit the clone size; those that give it use once, few, many or a size class.

V gene	clone size	J gene	CDR3 protein
TRBV2	few	TRBJ2-7	CASSEFYEQYF
TRBV7-9	few	TRBJ2-3	CASSFPGREGTDTQYF
TRBV7-9	few	TRBJ1-1	CASSPPPGDTEAFF
TRBV5-1	-	TRBJ2-4	CASSLAGSLIAKNIQYF
TRBV6-1	few	TRBJ2-7	CASSYLGAYEQYF
TRBV24-1	-	TRBJ2-1	CATSETGTASNEQFF
TRBV7-2	-	TRBJ2-7	CASSLDTGKYEQYF
TRBV12-3/TRBV12-4	-	TRBJ1-2	CTSSPNSLNYGYTF
TRBV20-1	-	TRBJ1-1	CSARDLPRTEAFF
TRBV6-2/TRBV6-3	many	TRBJ1-1	CASKGTVNTEAFF
TRBV27	many	TRBJ2-5	CASRRRMGGETQYF
TRBV10-3	-	TRBJ2-2	CAIRGVNTGELFF
TRBV7-7	-	TRBJ2-5	CASTPIAGETQYF
TRBV28	-	TRBJ2-1	CASSLSGLATYNEQFF
TRBV2	many	TRBJ2-2	CASRPRLVAGELFF
TRBV2	-	TRBJ2-1	CASRRLARAYNEQFF
TRBV6-1	many	TRBJ2-7	CASLPGQGVGEQYF
TRBV3-1	few	TRBJ1-2	CASSQGRLTNYGYTF
TRBV7-2	many	TRBJ2-5	CASSLAGLVGEETQYF
TRBV28	many	TRBJ2-1	CASSFLLLSYNEQFF
TRBV19	few	TRBJ2-6	CASNLGGAQANVLTF
TRBV30	many	TRBJ2-3	CAWRGGYSTDTQYF
TRBV12-3/TRBV12-4	few	TRBJ2-2	CASSTRQGAGELFF
TRBV25-1	few	TRBJ1-3	CASSPYRTGLGDTIYF
TRBV10-2	-	TRBJ1-2	CASRTGESDYGYTF
TRBV3-1	many	TRBJ2-5	CASSRTSAVETQYF
TRBV20-1	few	TRBJ2-7	CSAKGLADTYEQYF
TRBV20-1	few	TRBJ1-5	CSALTGGTNQPQHF
TRBV28	many	TRBJ1-2	CASREQGSYGYTF
TRBV10-3	few	TRBJ2-2	CAISERTSSFGELFF
TRBV2	-	TRBJ2-5	CASGPDRGRETQYF
TRBV29-1	-	TRBJ1-2	CSAIRDYGYTF
TRBV11-2	-	TRBJ2-5	CASSLQRQGETQYF
TRBV30	few	TRBJ1-2	CAWSWAGGYTF
TRBV27	-	TRBJ2-5	CASRPTGTETQYF
TRBV20-1	-	TRBJ2-5	CSASGVAGPQETQYF
TRBV2	many	TRBJ2-5	CASRAQEPQETQYF
TRBV6-5	-	TRBJ1-1	CASSYNGQNTEAFF
TRBV6-1	-	TRBJ1-4	CASRALQGANEKLFF